This T cell receptor beta chain was identified in a study of OX40 agonist ivuxolimab in advanced cancers. The V gene's germline CDR1 is SGDLS and CDR2 YYNGEE. The CDR3 totals 15 residues. V was pared by 4 bases and J by 5 bases, with 19 bases between. Assay used: immunoSEQ multiplex PCR; TCRdb lists only in-frame clones, some missing. The sample has roughly 25,000 clones, more than 70% seen once. The specimen comprised CD4+ or CD8+ T cells sorted from blood, sampled in a trial of the OX40 agonist ivuxolimab. The V gene is TRBV9, the J gene TRBJ2-7, with D possibly being TRBD1 or TRBD2 (5 bases each). The receptor was isolated from an adult with an advanced solid tumor such as melanoma, head and neck, liver or kidney cancer. CDR3: CASSHIWGSAHEQYF. CDR3 DNA sequence: TGTGCCAGCAGCCATATCTGGGGGTCCGCCCACGAGCAGTACTTC.